The sequence of this T cell receptor (beta chain) was determined in a study of tumor-infiltrating lymphocytes in primary liver carcinoma. Looking at the study overall: Tumors were stage T1-T3 N0M0, roughly 4 to 11 cm across. In every tissue type, samples returned a similar yield of roughly 3.65 to 8 million productive TCRbeta reads. General study results and limits: Tumors had a significantly higher top-250-clone fraction than blood (p = 0.039).

Making TCR beta cDNA involved approximately 0.5 ug total RNA and a constant-region primer. Libraries for TCR beta were built through three nested multiplex PCR rounds, which together made up a slightly modified ARM-PCR procedure. PCR rounds one and two used TRBV1-TRBV30 forward primers with a C-beta reverse primer for approximately 11 cycles each. TCRdb reprocessed the multiplex PCR reads via MiXCR and lists one record per CDR3 protein. The sample includes about 200,000 distinct CDR3 sequences, around four fifths of them seen just once. Between about 17 and 34 mg of unsorted bulk tissue served as the source from which RNA and DNA were co-extracted. To note about this clonotype: Its antigen is unidentified. The junction departs from germline at one end; a sequencing error may be responsible.

Germline-derived CDR1 and CDR2 are SQVTM and ANQGSEA. The CDR3 extends over 14 amino acids. The TCR sequence derives from a man aged 40-55 years with primary liver carcinoma and hepatitis B virus infection. The sequenced material came from tumor tissue from primary liver carcinoma. V and J are TRBV29-1 and TRBJ2-3; a weak D match, TRBD2 (6 bases). CDR3 loop: CSVGAVGSGDTHYF. In DNA form, the CDR3 reads TGCAGTGTTGGAGCGGTGGGATCGGGAGATACGCATTATTTC.